These T cell receptor beta chains were read from a single sample in a study of shared clonotypes between healthy human individuals. Libraries were prepared by immunoSEQ multiplex PCR; TCRdb keeps only in-frame clonotypes and omits some of them. The repertoire has about 2 million clones, 90% to 95% of them found once; the top ten carry 0.13%. Sequencing was carried out using naive CD4+ T cells sorted from blood. Every receptor here comes from a man between 18 and 35 years old in good health. Both conserved end residues are part of each CDR3. The D gene is left open where the match is weak. Rows give clone size only sometimes, using once, few, many, or a class for an expanded clone.

d_call,clone_size,v_call,cdr3_length,j_call,cdr3_aa,cdr3_nt
TRBD1,-,TRBV6-5,16,TRBJ2-5,CASSYYGQGNQETQYF,TGTGCCAGCAGTTACTACGGACAGGGCAACCAAGAGACCCAGTACTTC
TRBD1,-,TRBV7-9,15,TRBJ2-7,CASSPGQGSSYEQYF,TGTGCCAGCAGCCCAGGACAGGGGTCTTCCTACGAGCAGTACTTC
-,-,TRBV30,12,TRBJ2-4,CAWSVRTNIQYF,TGTGCCTGGAGTGTACGTACAAACATTCAGTACTTC
-,-,TRBV5-1,14,TRBJ1-2,CASSLAVGAYGYTF,TGCGCCAGCAGCTTGGCCGTGGGGGCGTATGGCTACACCTTC
TRBD2,-,TRBV6-5,15,TRBJ2-1,CASTPPPGLLNEQFF,TGTGCCAGCACCCCCCCACCGGGACTATTGAATGAGCAGTTCTTC
-,-,TRBV7-8,17,TRBJ1-3,CASSLGLSGSSGNTIYF,TGTGCCAGCAGCTTAGGTTTGAGCGGAAGCTCTGGAAACACCATATATTTT
TRBD1,-,TRBV6-5,14,TRBJ1-6,CASRGTGTNSPLHF,TGTGCCAGCCGAGGGACAGGAACGAATTCACCCCTCCACTTT
-,-,TRBV6-1,13,TRBJ1-1,CASSEAGGTEAFF,TGTGCCAGCAGTGAAGCAGGGGGCACTGAAGCTTTCTTT
-,-,TRBV28,13,TRBJ1-1,CASRNRQNTEAFF,TGTGCCAGCAGAAACCGACAGAACACTGAAGCTTTCTTT
-,-,TRBV18,14,TRBJ1-1,CASSENSANTEAFF,TGTGCCAGCTCAGAAAACTCTGCGAACACTGAAGCTTTCTTT
-,-,TRBV20-1,11,TRBJ2-7,CSATNGYEQYF,TGCAGTGCTACAAACGGGTACGAGCAGTACTTC
TRBD1,-,TRBV18,16,TRBJ1-6,CASSPPGDRVNSPLHF,TGTGCCAGCTCACCACCAGGGGACAGGGTTAATTCACCCCTCCACTTT
TRBD2,-,TRBV2,12,TRBJ2-5,CASSLAGETQYF,TGTGCCAGCAGCCTAGCGGGGGAGACCCAGTACTTC
TRBD1,-,TRBV25-1,15,TRBJ1-4,CASSEPGQFNEKLFF,TGTGCCAGCAGTGAACCGGGACAGTTTAATGAAAAACTGTTTTTT
TRBD2,-,TRBV7-9,16,TRBJ2-5,CASSLVTSGARETQYF,TGTGCCAGCAGCTTAGTGACTAGCGGGGCGCGTGAGACCCAGTACTTC
-,-,TRBV6-5,16,TRBJ2-7,CASSYNGISGVYEQYF,TGTGCCAGCAGTTATAATGGAATTAGCGGAGTGTACGAGCAGTACTTC
TRBD1,-,TRBV4-1,15,TRBJ1-4,CASSPRQGTNEKLFF,TGCGCCAGCAGCCCGCGACAGGGAACTAATGAAAAACTGTTTTTT
-,-,TRBV7-2,13,TRBJ1-1,CASSMSIAGEAFF,TGTGCCAGCAGCATGAGTATAGCGGGAGAAGCTTTCTTT
-,-,TRBV6-6,13,TRBJ1-1,CASSYWDSSEAFF,TGTGCCAGCAGTTACTGGGACTCCTCTGAAGCTTTCTTT
TRBD2,-,TRBV11-2,15,TRBJ2-5,CASSQGTSVQETQYF,TGTGCCAGCAGCCAGGGGACTAGCGTACAAGAGACCCAGTACTTC
TRBD1,-,TRBV5-1,18,TRBJ2-5,CASSLGFGTGVGQETQYF,TGCGCCAGCAGCTTGGGGTTCGGGACAGGGGTCGGGCAAGAGACCCAGTACTTC
-,-,TRBV18,14,TRBJ2-7,CASSPAWSSYEQYF,TGTGCCAGCTCACCAGCTTGGAGCTCCTACGAGCAGTACTTC
TRBD1,few,TRBV2,13,TRBJ1-5,CASSEGQGQPQHF,TGTGCCAGCAGTGAAGGACAGGGACAGCCCCAGCATTTT
-,-,TRBV9,16,TRBJ2-3,CASSVAPLRGADTQYF,TGTGCCAGCAGCGTAGCTCCTCTCCGGGGCGCAGATACGCAGTATTTT
TRBD1,-,TRBV19,14,TRBJ1-2,CASRRDRGQTGYTF,TGTGCCAGTCGAAGGGACAGGGGGCAGACTGGCTACACCTTC
-,-,TRBV7-9,15,TRBJ2-7,CASTRDGGPDYEQYF,TGTGCCAGCACTCGAGATGGAGGGCCCGACTACGAGCAGTACTTC
-,-,TRBV30,13,TRBJ2-7,CALQSEVGYEQYF,TGTGCCCTTCAGTCAGAGGTCGGCTACGAGCAGTACTTC
-,once,TRBV27,17,TRBJ2-1,CASSLGRLVRDVDEQFF,TGTGCCAGCAGTTTGGGAAGACTAGTGCGGGATGTCGATGAGCAGTTCTTC
-,-,TRBV7-3,16,TRBJ2-2,CASSPYSPGGSGELFF,TGTGCCAGCAGCCCGTACTCCCCAGGGGGGTCCGGGGAGCTGTTTTTT
TRBD1,-,TRBV6-5,15,TRBJ2-3,CASSYSGQGSDTQYF,TGTGCCAGCAGTTACTCGGGACAGGGATCAGATACGCAGTATTTT
TRBD1,-,TRBV6-5,13,TRBJ1-2,CASSRQGGSGYTF,TGTGCCAGCAGCCGACAGGGGGGCAGTGGCTACACCTTC
-,-,TRBV30,15,TRBJ1-6,CAWSVGSSYNSPLHF,TGTGCCTGGAGTGTCGGGAGCTCCTATAATTCACCCCTCCACTTT
-,-,TRBV6-1,14,TRBJ2-3,CASSEGLRGDTQYF,TGTGCCAGCAGTGAGGGACTTCGGGGGGATACGCAGTATTTT
-,-,TRBV7-2,14,TRBJ2-1,CASSLVSSYNEQFF,TGTGCCAGCAGCTTAGTATCCTCCTACAATGAGCAGTTCTTC
TRBD2,-,TRBV4-1,16,TRBJ2-7,CASRPSTSGSPYEQYF,TGCGCCAGCAGACCTTCGACTAGCGGGTCCCCCTACGAGCAGTACTTC
TRBD2,-,TRBV6-5,15,TRBJ2-5,CASSRPGGQGETQYF,TGTGCCAGCAGCCGCCCGGGGGGGCAGGGGGAGACCCAGTACTTC
-,few,TRBV6-1,14,TRBJ1-6,CAIPDRNHNSPLHF,TGTGCCATCCCGGACAGAAACCATAATTCACCCCTCCACTTT
-,-,TRBV9,18,TRBJ2-3,CASSVALMKGGGPDTQYF,TGTGCCAGCAGCGTAGCGCTAATGAAGGGGGGCGGTCCAGATACGCAGTATTTT
TRBD2,-,TRBV18,17,TRBJ2-5,CASSPEGLAGYQETQYF,TGTGCCAGCTCGCCCGAAGGGCTAGCGGGGTACCAAGAGACCCAGTACTTC
-,-,TRBV30,15,TRBJ1-1,CAWSVRGAGSTEAFF,TGTGCCTGGAGTGTAAGAGGGGCCGGGTCCACTGAAGCTTTCTTT
TRBD1,-,TRBV6-1,13,TRBJ2-7,CASTFDRAYEQYF,TGTGCCAGCACCTTTGACAGGGCCTACGAGCAGTACTTC
-,-,TRBV10-2,15,TRBJ1-4,CASSPGLGTNEKLFF,TGCGCCAGCAGTCCTGGACTGGGGACTAATGAAAAACTGTTTTTT
TRBD1,-,TRBV5-6,15,TRBJ1-5,CASNPGQGVDQPQHF,TGTGCCAGCAACCCCGGACAGGGGGTTGATCAGCCCCAGCATTTT
-,-,TRBV7-2,13,TRBJ2-1,CASSGSTYNEQFF,TGTGCCAGCAGCGGGAGTACCTACAATGAGCAGTTCTTC
-,-,TRBV7-9,13,TRBJ1-1,CASSLTWGTEAFF,TGTGCCAGCAGCCTCACTTGGGGCACTGAAGCTTTCTTT
-,-,TRBV5-4,15,TRBJ2-2,CASSLDAGATGELFF,TGTGCCAGCAGCTTGGATGCAGGAGCCACCGGGGAGCTGTTTTTT
TRBD2,-,TRBV11-3,16,TRBJ2-5,CASSIGRGAQGETQYF,TGTGCCAGCAGTATCGGGCGGGGGGCGCAAGGAGAGACCCAGTACTTC
TRBD2,-,TRBV10-3,15,TRBJ2-7,CAISAGTSGAYEQYF,TGTGCCATCAGTGCCGGGACTAGCGGTGCCTACGAGCAGTACTTC
-,-,TRBV6-5,12,TRBJ1-2,CASSYRGYGYTF,TGTGCCAGCAGTTACAGAGGTTATGGCTACACCTTC
-,-,TRBV5-8,12,TRBJ1-5,CASSFLNQPQHF,TGTGCCAGCAGCTTCTTAAATCAGCCCCAGCATTTT
-,-,TRBV2,13,TRBJ1-1,CASGKFEGAEAFF,TGTGCCAGCGGCAAATTCGAAGGGGCTGAAGCTTTCTTT
-,-,TRBV7-9,15,TRBJ2-7,CASSSLGGASYEQYF,TGTGCCAGCAGCTCCTTAGGTGGGGCCTCTTACGAGCAGTACTTC
TRBD1,-,TRBV6-6,14,TRBJ2-2,CASNGQANTGELFF,TGTGCCAGCAACGGACAGGCGAACACCGGGGAGCTGTTTTTT
TRBD1,-,TRBV6-6,16,TRBJ2-7,CASSYWQDRGKDEQYF,TGTGCCAGCAGTTATTGGCAGGACAGGGGGAAGGACGAGCAGTACTTC
TRBD2,-,TRBV5-1,15,TRBJ2-1,CASSLGLADYNEQFF,TGCGCCAGCAGCTTGGGGCTAGCGGATTACAATGAGCAGTTCTTC
TRBD1,-,TRBV30,14,TRBJ2-7,CAWTNLGTGYEQYF,TGTGCCTGGACCAACCTCGGGACAGGCTACGAGCAGTACTTC
-,few,TRBV4-1,13,TRBJ1-5,CASSQGENQPQHF,TGCGCCAGCAGCCAGGGGGAAAATCAGCCCCAGCATTTT